Listed below are T cell receptor beta chains from one sample, sequenced in a study of T cell responses to AZD1222 COVID-19 vaccine. Method: immunoSEQ multiplex PCR; TCRdb's copy keeps in-frame clones and lacks some. Of 150,000 to 190,000 clones in the sample, approximately 91% were seen once. The sequencing here drew on peripheral blood, taken 28 days after the second AZD1222 dose. All receptors derive from an adult who received the AZD1222 COVID-19 vaccine. Each CDR3 is given with its conserved first and last residue. The order of the fields is CDR3 length, V gene, clone size, D gene, J gene, CDR3 protein, CDR3 DNA. The D gene is left open where the match is weak. Not all rows give a size; the values are once, few, many and, for expanded clones, a class.

CDR3 length: 16; V gene: TRBV3-1/TRBV3-2; clone size: -; D gene: -; J gene: TRBJ1-1; CDR3 protein: CASSQARGGRNTEAFF; CDR3 DNA: TGTGCCAGCAGCCAAGCGAGGGGAGGGAGGAACACTGAAGCTTTCTTT
CDR3 length: 15; V gene: TRBV7-7; clone size: -; D gene: -; J gene: TRBJ2-7; CDR3 protein: CASSLLEGDSYEQYF; CDR3 DNA: TGTGCCAGCAGCTTGCTTGAGGGGGACTCCTACGAGCAGTACTTC
CDR3 length: 16; V gene: TRBV7-2; clone size: -; D gene: TRBD1; J gene: TRBJ2-1; CDR3 protein: CASSLAGTGRQNEQFF; CDR3 DNA: TGTGCCAGCAGCTTAGCGGGGACAGGCAGACAAAATGAGCAGTTCTTC
CDR3 length: 16; V gene: TRBV3-1/TRBV3-2; clone size: -; D gene: TRBD2; J gene: TRBJ2-2; CDR3 protein: CASSQGGLAGLGELFF; CDR3 DNA: TGTGCCAGCAGCCAAGGAGGACTAGCGGGGCTCGGGGAGCTGTTTTTT
CDR3 length: 15; V gene: TRBV5-1; clone size: -; D gene: TRBD1; J gene: TRBJ2-2; CDR3 protein: CASSLGTDSVGELFF; CDR3 DNA: TGCGCCAGCAGCCTCGGGACAGACTCGGTCGGGGAGCTGTTTTTT
CDR3 length: 15; V gene: TRBV19; clone size: -; D gene: TRBD1; J gene: TRBJ1-2; CDR3 protein: CASSIDTDRGFGYTF; CDR3 DNA: TGTGCCAGTAGTATAGACACGGACAGGGGGTTTGGCTACACCTTC
CDR3 length: 15; V gene: TRBV19; clone size: -; D gene: -; J gene: TRBJ1-5; CDR3 protein: CASSILGGSNQPQHF; CDR3 DNA: TGTGCCAGTAGTATATTGGGAGGGAGCAATCAGCCCCAGCATTTT
CDR3 length: 13; V gene: TRBV28; clone size: -; D gene: -; J gene: TRBJ2-7; CDR3 protein: CASSLGGRYEQYF; CDR3 DNA: TGTGCCAGCAGTCTGGGGGGACGGTACGAGCAGTACTTC
CDR3 length: 14; V gene: TRBV28; clone size: -; D gene: -; J gene: TRBJ1-5; CDR3 protein: CASSLRSDYQPQHF; CDR3 DNA: TGTGCCAGCAGTTTACGGTCGGACTATCAGCCCCAGCATTTT
CDR3 length: 17; V gene: TRBV7-6; clone size: few; D gene: -; J gene: TRBJ1-3; CDR3 protein: CASSTLRGGAAGNTIYF; CDR3 DNA: TGTGCCAGCAGCACTTTGAGGGGCGGGGCCGCTGGAAACACCATATATTTT
CDR3 length: 14; V gene: TRBV3-1/TRBV3-2; clone size: -; D gene: -; J gene: TRBJ1-4; CDR3 protein: CASSPLAGAEKLFF; CDR3 DNA: TGTGCCAGCAGCCCCCTCGCGGGGGCTGAAAAACTGTTTTTT
CDR3 length: 13; V gene: TRBV3-1/TRBV3-2; clone size: -; D gene: -; J gene: TRBJ1-3; CDR3 protein: CASSQGPKNTIYF; CDR3 DNA: TGTGCCAGCAGCCAAGGTCCCAAAAACACCATATATTTT
CDR3 length: 14; V gene: TRBV5-1; clone size: once; D gene: -; J gene: TRBJ1-1; CDR3 protein: CASSFGDGNTEAFF; CDR3 DNA: -
CDR3 length: 11; V gene: TRBV20-1; clone size: -; D gene: -; J gene: TRBJ1-5; CDR3 protein: CSAQGDQPQHF; CDR3 DNA: TGCAGTGCCCAGGGTGATCAGCCCCAGCATTTT
CDR3 length: 15; V gene: TRBV4-1; clone size: few; D gene: -; J gene: TRBJ1-2; CDR3 protein: CASSQDPGILYGYTF; CDR3 DNA: TGCGCCAGCAGCCAAGATCCTGGGATCCTCTATGGCTACACCTTC
CDR3 length: 14; V gene: TRBV6-5; clone size: -; D gene: -; J gene: TRBJ2-3; CDR3 protein: CASRLEGATDTQYF; CDR3 DNA: TGTGCCAGCAGGTTGGAGGGAGCGACAGATACGCAGTATTTT
CDR3 length: 14; V gene: TRBV27; clone size: -; D gene: TRBD1; J gene: TRBJ1-4; CDR3 protein: CASSLTGGTGKLFF; CDR3 DNA: TGTGCCAGCAGTTTGACAGGGGGCACGGGAAAACTGTTTTTT
CDR3 length: 15; V gene: TRBV7-9; clone size: -; D gene: -; J gene: TRBJ2-7; CDR3 protein: CASSLGRKSSYEQYF; CDR3 DNA: TGTGCCAGCAGCTTAGGTCGGAAAAGCTCCTACGAGCAGTACTTC
CDR3 length: 13; V gene: TRBV6-4; clone size: -; D gene: -; J gene: TRBJ2-3; CDR3 protein: CASSDRGTDTQYF; CDR3 DNA: TGTGCCAGCAGTGACAGGGGGACAGATACGCAGTATTTT
CDR3 length: 16; V gene: TRBV18; clone size: once; D gene: TRBD1; J gene: TRBJ1-1; CDR3 protein: CASSRQGNRRDTEAFF; CDR3 DNA: TGTGCCAGCTCACGACAGGGTAATAGGCGGGACACTGAAGCTTTCTTT
CDR3 length: 18; V gene: TRBV19; clone size: -; D gene: TRBD2; J gene: TRBJ2-7; CDR3 protein: CASSPGLAGVVSAYEQYF; CDR3 DNA: TGTGCCAGTAGTCCCGGACTAGCGGGAGTGGTTAGCGCCTACGAGCAGTACTTC
CDR3 length: 14; V gene: TRBV25-1; clone size: -; D gene: TRBD1; J gene: TRBJ2-1; CDR3 protein: CASSDRDRGHEQFF; CDR3 DNA: TGTGCCAGCAGTGACCGGGACAGGGGCCATGAGCAGTTCTTC
CDR3 length: 16; V gene: TRBV11-2; clone size: -; D gene: -; J gene: TRBJ2-1; CDR3 protein: CASSLVGGIPYNEQFF; CDR3 DNA: TGTGCCAGCAGCTTAGTTGGGGGGATTCCCTACAATGAGCAGTTCTTC
CDR3 length: 12; V gene: TRBV9; clone size: -; D gene: TRBD1; J gene: TRBJ1-4; CDR3 protein: CASSVEYRGLFF; CDR3 DNA: TGTGCCAGCAGCGTAGAATACAGGGGACTGTTTTTT
CDR3 length: 14; V gene: TRBV3-1/TRBV3-2; clone size: -; D gene: -; J gene: TRBJ2-5; CDR3 protein: CASSPRRAAGTQYF; CDR3 DNA: TGTGCCAGCAGCCCCCGCCGAGCCGCCGGGACCCAGTACTTC
CDR3 length: 18; V gene: TRBV4-1; clone size: -; D gene: -; J gene: TRBJ1-5; CDR3 protein: CASSQGRAGVYSNQPQHF; CDR3 DNA: TGCGCCAGCAGCCAAGGGAGGGCAGGGGTCTATAGCAATCAGCCCCAGCATTTT
CDR3 length: 12; V gene: TRBV5-1; clone size: few; D gene: -; J gene: TRBJ2-7; CDR3 protein: CASSFDSQQQYF; CDR3 DNA: TGCGCCAGCAGCTTTGACAGCCAACAGCAGTACTTC
CDR3 length: 14; V gene: TRBV5-5; clone size: -; D gene: -; J gene: TRBJ2-3; CDR3 protein: CASSFRMPPDTQYF; CDR3 DNA: TGTGCCAGCAGCTTTAGGATGCCCCCAGATACGCAGTATTTT
CDR3 length: 11; V gene: TRBV28; clone size: -; D gene: -; J gene: TRBJ1-6; CDR3 protein: CASSLNSPLHF; CDR3 DNA: TGTGCCAGCAGTTTGAATTCACCCCTCCACTTT
CDR3 length: 15; V gene: TRBV28; clone size: -; D gene: -; J gene: TRBJ1-5; CDR3 protein: CASGAAGSSNQPQHF; CDR3 DNA: TGTGCCAGTGGGGCTGCGGGCAGCAGCAATCAGCCCCAGCATTTT
CDR3 length: 13; V gene: TRBV12-3/TRBV12-4; clone size: -; D gene: -; J gene: TRBJ1-5; CDR3 protein: CASSTGEGQPQHF; CDR3 DNA: TGTGCCAGCAGTACAGGAGAGGGCCAGCCCCAGCATTTT
CDR3 length: 13; V gene: TRBV7-2; clone size: -; D gene: -; J gene: TRBJ1-2; CDR3 protein: CASSPHLIGGYTF; CDR3 DNA: TGTGCCAGCAGCCCCCACTTGATAGGAGGCTACACCTTC
CDR3 length: 15; V gene: TRBV28; clone size: -; D gene: TRBD1; J gene: TRBJ2-5; CDR3 protein: CASGRQGQGKETQYF; CDR3 DNA: TGTGCCAGCGGGCGACAGGGGCAGGGAAAAGAGACCCAGTACTTC
CDR3 length: 12; V gene: TRBV24-1; clone size: -; D gene: -; J gene: TRBJ2-1; CDR3 protein: CATSGSYNEQFF; CDR3 DNA: TGTGCCACCAGCGGGAGCTACAATGAGCAGTTCTTC
CDR3 length: 17; V gene: TRBV14; clone size: -; D gene: TRBD1; J gene: TRBJ1-2; CDR3 protein: CASSHLPPGQPNYGYTF; CDR3 DNA: TGTGCCAGCAGCCACCTCCCACCGGGACAGCCTAACTATGGCTACACCTTC
CDR3 length: 13; V gene: TRBV19; clone size: -; D gene: -; J gene: TRBJ1-2; CDR3 protein: CASSIMRGSGYTF; CDR3 DNA: TGTGCCAGTAGTATTATGCGGGGGAGCGGCTACACCTTC
CDR3 length: 10; V gene: TRBV3-1/TRBV3-2; clone size: -; D gene: -; J gene: TRBJ2-7; CDR3 protein: CASSLFEQYF; CDR3 DNA: TGTGCCAGCAGCCTCTTCGAGCAGTACTTC
CDR3 length: 15; V gene: TRBV4-2; clone size: -; D gene: -; J gene: TRBJ2-2; CDR3 protein: CASSQEFSLPGELFF; CDR3 DNA: TGTGCCAGCAGCCAAGAGTTTAGTCTTCCCGGGGAGCTGTTTTTT
CDR3 length: 16; V gene: TRBV5-4; clone size: -; D gene: -; J gene: TRBJ2-1; CDR3 protein: CASSRGQSAAYNEQFF; CDR3 DNA: TGTGCCAGCAGCAGAGGACAGTCGGCGGCCTACAATGAGCAGTTCTTC
CDR3 length: 19; V gene: TRBV27; clone size: -; D gene: TRBD2; J gene: TRBJ2-3; CDR3 protein: CASSRARGTSGSLTDTQYF; CDR3 DNA: TGTGCCAGCAGCAGAGCTCGAGGGACTAGCGGGTCCCTCACAGATACGCAGTATTTT
CDR3 length: 15; V gene: TRBV29-1; clone size: once; D gene: -; J gene: TRBJ1-1; CDR3 protein: CSVPKRTEMNTEAFF; CDR3 DNA: TGCAGCGTACCCAAAAGGACAGAAATGAACACTGAAGCTTTCTTT
CDR3 length: 16; V gene: TRBV19; clone size: once; D gene: -; J gene: TRBJ1-5; CDR3 protein: CATRDTWGERNQPQHF; CDR3 DNA: TGTGCCACCAGGGACACCTGGGGAGAGCGCAATCAGCCCCAGCATTTT
CDR3 length: 11; V gene: TRBV13; clone size: -; D gene: -; J gene: TRBJ2-1; CDR3 protein: CASSSGTEQFF; CDR3 DNA: TGTGCCAGCAGCTCCGGAACTGAGCAGTTCTTC
CDR3 length: 14; V gene: TRBV28; clone size: -; D gene: TRBD1; J gene: TRBJ1-1; CDR3 protein: CASSLYRGVTEAFF; CDR3 DNA: TGTGCCAGCAGTTTATACAGGGGCGTCACTGAAGCTTTCTTT
CDR3 length: 12; V gene: TRBV13; clone size: -; D gene: -; J gene: TRBJ1-3; CDR3 protein: CASSLTGNTIYF; CDR3 DNA: TGTGCCAGCAGCTTAACTGGAAACACCATATATTTT
CDR3 length: 12; V gene: TRBV6-5; clone size: -; D gene: -; J gene: TRBJ1-5; CDR3 protein: CASSDSSLKQHF; CDR3 DNA: TGTGCCAGCAGCGACAGCTCCCTAAAGCAGCATTTT
CDR3 length: 16; V gene: TRBV5-4; clone size: -; D gene: -; J gene: TRBJ1-6; CDR3 protein: CASSQIGGGGGSPLHF; CDR3 DNA: TGTGCCAGCAGCCAAATAGGGGGGGGTGGAGGATCACCCCTCCACTTT
CDR3 length: 16; V gene: TRBV9; clone size: -; D gene: -; J gene: TRBJ2-3; CDR3 protein: CASSGIGAAPTDTQYF; CDR3 DNA: TGTGCCAGCAGCGGTATCGGTGCGGCTCCCACAGATACGCAGTATTTT
CDR3 length: 17; V gene: TRBV5-4; clone size: -; D gene: TRBD2; J gene: TRBJ2-5; CDR3 protein: CASTETLLAGGWETQYF; CDR3 DNA: TGTGCCAGCACCGAGACCTTACTAGCGGGAGGCTGGGAGACCCAGTACTTC